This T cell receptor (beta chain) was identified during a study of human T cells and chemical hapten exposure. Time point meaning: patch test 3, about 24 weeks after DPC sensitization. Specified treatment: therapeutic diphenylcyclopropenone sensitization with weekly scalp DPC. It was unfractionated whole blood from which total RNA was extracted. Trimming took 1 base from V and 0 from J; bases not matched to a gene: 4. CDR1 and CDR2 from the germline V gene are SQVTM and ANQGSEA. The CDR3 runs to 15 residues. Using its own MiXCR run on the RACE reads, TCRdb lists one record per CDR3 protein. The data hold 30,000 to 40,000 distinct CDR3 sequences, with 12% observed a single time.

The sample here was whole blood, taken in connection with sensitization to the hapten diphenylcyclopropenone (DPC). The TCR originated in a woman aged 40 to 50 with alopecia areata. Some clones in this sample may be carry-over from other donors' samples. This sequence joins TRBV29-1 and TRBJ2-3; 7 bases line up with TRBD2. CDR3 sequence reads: CSVEVQRGSTDTQYF. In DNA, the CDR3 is TGCAGCGTTGAAGTGCAGCGGGGAAGCACAGATACGCAGTATTTT.